Presented here are 31 T cell receptor delta chains from one specimen sequenced in a study of γδ T cells in repeated Plasmodium falciparum infection. Vgamma9/Vdelta2+ and Vdelta2-negative gammadelta T cells were flow-sorted from PBMC for bulk sequencing. TCRdb made new clone calls on the multiplex PCR reads using CATT. Of under 65,000 delta-chain clones in the sample, around 1.5% were seen once. Sequencing was performed on gamma-delta T cells from blood. These receptors all stem from a pool of human donors (malaria-infected and uninfected, not separated).

For this clone: TCRdb's listed protein matches a much larger clone and diverges from this DNA's translation at residue 8, likely through a read error; the protein shown comes from the DNA. This chain uses TRDV2 with TRDJ1; D remains ambiguous. Germline matching of the DNA provided the J gene here, since TCRdb leaves it blank. V lost 3 bases, J lost 0 bases, and 28 bases lay in between. CDR1 GEAIGNYY and CDR2 EKD come from the germline V gene. The CDR3 is 20 residues long. This chain's CDR3 is CACDHGFTYPSRPYTDKLIF. As DNA, the CDR3 is TGTGCCTGTGACCATGGTTTTACGTACCCCTCCCGCCCGTACACCGATAAACTCATCTTT.

In this sample, this clone turned up many times. The protein TCRdb gives is from a much larger clone and does not agree with this DNA's translation at residue 12, likely a read error; the protein shown here comes from the DNA. The chain recombines TRDV1 with TRDJ1; 9 nucleotides agree with TRDD3. This CDR3 region has 20 residues. The ends lost 3 bases at V and 0 bases at J; junction bases unmatched: 17. CDR1 and CDR2 (germline): TSWWSYY, QGS. CDR3 DNA: TGTGCTCTTGGGGATCTCATTTCGTACTGGGGGACACGGCACACCGATAAACTCATCTTT. Its translation is CALGDLISYWGTRHTDKLIF.

This clone was observed a handful of times. With only one base between it and a far larger clone, this is likely a read error. The sample holds other DNA sequences that translate to the same CDR3. The gene calls are TRDV1 and TRDJ2, with D possibly being TRDD3 (5 bases). The CDR3 runs to 23 residues. Germline assignment: CDR1 TSWWSYY and CDR2 QGS. DNA of the CDR3: TGTGCCCTTGGGGAATCCACCCTGCTTTACTTCGTACGGGGGGTACTTTACCCAGCACAACTCTTCTTT. This encodes CALGESTLLYFVRGVLYPAQLFF.

This clone was recorded many times. A far larger clone is one nucleotide away, so this likely arose from a read error. Other DNA sequences in the same sample also yield this CDR3. The gene calls are TRDV2 and TRDJ1; 8 nucleotides align to TRDD3. The J gene was not available in TCRdb and was assigned here by matching the DNA to germline segments. Germline CDR1 reads GEAIGNYY; CDR2 reads EKD. CDR3 size: 17 residues. CDR3 bases: TGTGCCTGTGACACCGAGAGGGGATACTTTCGGACCGACAAACTCATCTTT. Encoded protein: CACDTERGYFRTDKLIF.

As concerns this clone: A far larger clone is one nucleotide away, so this likely arose from a read error. Other DNA sequences within the sample encode an identical CDR3. The chain uses TRDV2 and TRDJ1; 9 bases fit TRDD3. CDR1 is GEAIGNYY, CDR2 EKD, per germline. The CDR3 is 20 residues long. After removal of 1 base from V and 0 bases from J, the junction contained 17 bases not matched to a gene. The CDR3 spells CACDTVLPGGSPQYTDKLIF. The CDR3 nucleotides are TGTGCCTGTGACACTGTCCTCCCTGGGGGATCCCCTCAGTACACCGATAAACTCATCTTT.

As for this clone: TCRdb shows a much larger clone's protein in place of this DNA's translation, and the two differ at residue 24, likely through a read error; the protein shown is translated from the DNA. The V gene reported is TRDV3; the J gene is uncalled; the D call TRDD3 from the table was never checked on the DNA. Germline CDR1 reads TVYSNPD; CDR2 reads GDNSRS (reference sequence). This CDR3 has 25 residues. The CDR3 bases are TGTGCCCTCAACCGGTGGAGTTTACTGGGGGACCATCCTCATGCGCAGACCTCGTACACCGATAAACTCACCTTT. This sequence encodes CALNRWSLLGDHPHAQTSYTDKLTF.

This clone was counted only a few times. A far larger clone is just one base off, so this is likely a read error. Other DNA sequences in the sample encode the same CDR3. V is TRDV2 and J is TRDJ3; 12 bases agree with TRDD3. TCRdb offers no J gene call, so here the DNA was matched to germline to obtain one. The CDR3 length is 21 residues. Germline loops: CDR1 GEAIGNYY, CDR2 EKD. CDR3 sequence reads: CACDSTLLGDTRSWDTRQMFF. CDR3 DNA sequence: TGTGCCTGTGACTCTACCTTACTGGGGGATACTAGGTCCTGGGACACCCGGCAGATGTTTTTC.

This clone was found a few times. The protein in TCRdb stems from a much larger clone and differs at residue 12 from this DNA's translation, likely a read error; here the protein is translated from the DNA. This chain uses TRDV1 with TRDJ1; 8 bases map to TRDD3. Germline lookup yields CDR1 TSWWSYY and CDR2 QGS. V gave up 0 bases and J gave up 5 bases; unmatched junction bases: 29. This CDR3 region has 23 residues. The CDR3 here is CALGELISLPYIWGKRGVDKLIF. CDR3 DNA: TGTGCTCTTGGGGAACTAATATCCCTACCTTATATCTGGGGGAAAAGGGGTGTTGATAAACTCATCTTT.

With respect to this clone: The mismatch at residue 3 between this DNA's translation and the TCRdb protein of a much larger clone likely reflects a read error; the protein shown is translated from the DNA. V is TRDV3 and J is TRDJ3; 11 nucleotides agree with TRDD3. Assignment of the J gene here rests on matching the DNA to germline, because TCRdb gives none. Germline CDR1 TVYSNPD, CDR2 GDNSRS (reference sequence). The V and J ends lost 5 bases and 2 bases, in that order; junction bases with no gene match: 20. The CDR3 has 21 residues. CDR3 sequence reads: CAPQASVWWGIRPWDTRQMFF. CDR3 DNA: TGTGCCCCCCAGGCGTCCGTGTGGTGGGGGATACGACCCTGGGACACCCGACAGATGTTTTTC. Supplemented by reference TRDV3 and TRDJ3, the full variable domain reads CDKVTQSSPDQTVASGSEVVLLCTYDTVYSNPDLFWYRIRPDYSFQFVFYGDNSRSEGADFTQGRFSVKHILTQKAFHLVISPVRTEDSATYYCAPQASVWWGIRPWDTRQMFFGTGIKLFVEP.

This chain connects TRDV2 to TRDJ1; 9 nucleotides line up with TRDD3. The J gene, left out of TCRdb, was set here by checking the DNA against germline. The CDR3 has 16 amino acids. CDR1 and CDR2 (germline): GEAIGNYY, EKD. Germline trimming cut 0 bases from V and 0 bases from J; bases unmatched to any gene: 4. The CDR3 reads CACDTLLGDHTDKLIF. CDR3 in DNA: TGTGCCTGTGACACCTTACTGGGGGACCACACCGATAAACTCATCTTT.

This clone was seen ten or more times. TCRdb's listed protein matches a much larger clone and diverges from this DNA's translation at residue 15, likely through a read error; the protein shown comes from the DNA. V gene TRDV1 combines with J gene TRDJ1, with 10 bases aligning to TRDD3. Looked up from germline, CDR1 is TSWWSYY and CDR2 is QGS. CDR3 length: 17 residues. This chain's CDR3 is CALGEGVGGYDRDKPIF. CDR3 coding DNA: TGTGCTCTTGGGGAAGGAGTAGGGGGATACGATAGAGATAAACCCATCTTT.

This clone was picked up a small number of times. For this DNA, TCRdb reports the protein of a much larger clone, which diverges at residue 14, most likely from a read error; the protein presented here is translated directly from the DNA. The V and J genes are TRDV1 and TRDJ2, with 13 bases aligning to TRDD3. V was pared by 0 bases and J by 6 bases, with 13 bases of the junction left unmatched. The CDR3 totals 20 residues. The germline V gene encodes CDR1 TSWWSYY and CDR2 QGS. CDR3 amino acids: CALGELGAHWGIRLSAQLFF. The CDR3 DNA sequence: TGTGCTCTTGGGGAACTAGGAGCACACTGGGGGATACGCTTGTCAGCACAACTCTTCTTT.

This clone was detected a few times. A far larger clone is just one base off, so this is likely a read error. This specimen includes other DNA sequences encoding the same CDR3. V gene assignment gives TRDV2, but the J gene was left uncalled; TRDD3 was called by the table and not checked on the DNA. There are 21 residues in the CDR3. Germline CDR1 reads GEAIGNYY; CDR2 reads EKD. As DNA, the CDR3 is TGTGCCTGTGACTTTCGCCTTCCTCCTACTACTAAGGGTACGCCGAACGATAAGCTCATCTTT. Protein sequence: CACDFRLPPTTKGTPNDKLIF.

A note on this clone: TCRdb assigns this DNA the protein of a much larger clone, which departs from its translation at residue 14; this likely reflects a read error, and the protein shown comes from translating the DNA. The chain is built from TRDV1 and TRDJ1, with 8 bases lining up with TRDD3. Here the J gene was assigned by germline matching of the DNA, as TCRdb has none. Germline-derived CDR1 and CDR2 are TSWWSYY and QGS. There are 26 residues in the CDR3. The junction had 35 bases not matched to a gene; V was cut back by 2 bases and J by 0 bases. CDR3 residues: CALGEAKGLLGTQAILGAVNTDKLIF. For the CDR3, the DNA is TGTGCTCTTGGGGAAGCTAAAGGTCTCCTGGGTACACAGGCGATACTGGGGGCTGTTAACACCGATAAACTCATCTTT.

This clone was counted ten times or more. Translating this DNA gives a protein that differs at residue 11 from the TCRdb one, which belongs to a much larger clone; a read error is likely, and the protein shown is this translation. V usage is TRDV1 and J usage is TRDJ1, with a tentative D call TRDD3 (5 bases). TCRdb lists no J gene, so it was determined here by aligning the DNA to germline. CDR1 and CDR2 from the germline V gene are TSWWSYY and QGS. Trimming removed 3 bases at V and 6 bases at J, with 26 bases between. The CDR3 runs to 18 residues. The chain's CDR3 is CALGDRDGRGVIGYKLIF. CDR3 nucleotides: TGTGCTCTTGGGGACAGGGACGGAAGGGGGGTAATCGGGTATAAACTCATCTTT.

There are a few counts of this clone. The amino acid sequence in TCRdb belongs to a much larger clone and departs from this DNA's translation at residue 21, likely a sequencing read error; the sequence shown is translated from the DNA. The rearrangement links TRDV1 to TRDJ1, with 8 nucleotides matching TRDD3. Germline V CDR1 and CDR2: TSWWSYY, QGS. The V and J ends lost 0 bases and 0 bases, in that order; junction bases with no gene match: 36. CDR3 length equals 27 residues. The CDR3 region has the DNA TGTGCTCTTGGGGAACTAGTATTTTGTCTCCTAGGCCCCCCAACTGGGGGTCCTACTTTGCACACCGATAAACTCATCTTT. It is translated as CALGELVFCLLGPPTGGPTLHTDKLIF.

This clone was observed a handful of times. This DNA translates differently at residue 16 from the TCRdb protein, which is that of a much larger clone; a read error is likely, and the protein shown is the DNA's own translation. The V call is TRDV1, the J call TRDJ1; 7 positions match TRDD2. The J gene comes from matching the DNA to germline here; TCRdb lacks it. The germline CDR1 and CDR2 sequences are TSWWSYY and QGS. The V gene end was trimmed by 4 bases and the J gene end by 7 bases; junction bases not matched to a gene: 27. The CDR3 extends over 20 amino acids. CDR3 nucleotides: TGTGCTCTTGGGGGGGCCCCCTTCCTTCTCAACAGGGGTGTCACCCGTAAACTCATCTTT. Amino acid sequence: CALGGAPFLLNRGVTRKLIF.

This clone was seen only a few times. A far more abundant clone sits one base away, making this likely a read error. Other DNA sequences in this specimen translate into the identical CDR3. The V and J genes are TRDV1 and TRDJ1; the match to TRDD2 covers 7 bases. The J gene, missing from TCRdb, was assigned here through DNA to germline matching. Germline CDR1 TSWWSYY, CDR2 QGS. Unmatched junction bases numbered 24, after V lost 5 bases and J lost 0 bases. The CDR3 loop spans 21 amino acids. This CDR3 reads CALGLLPDVLGDQPNTDKLIF. The CDR3 coding sequence is TGTGCTCTTGGGCTCCTTCCTGACGTACTAGGGGACCAACCTAACACCGATAAACTCATCTTT.

This clone was recorded a few times. A read error likely explains why the TCRdb protein, taken from a much larger clone, differs from this DNA's translation at residue 4; the protein shown is translated from the DNA. V is TRDV3 and J is TRDJ1; 10 bases fit TRDD3. TCRdb gives no J gene; it was assigned here by matching the DNA to germline. In germline, CDR1 is TVYSNPD, CDR2 GDNSRS (reference sequence). Germline trimming cut 2 bases from V and 2 bases from J; bases unmatched to any gene: 11. The CDR3 has 16 amino acids. The DNA for the CDR3 is TGTGCCTTTCTTATGACTCTACTGGGGGATACCGATAAACTCATCTTT. This translates into CAFLMTLLGDTDKLIF. Variable domain in full (rest from reference TRDV3 and TRDJ1): CDKVTQSSPDQTVASGSEVVLLCTYDTVYSNPDLFWYRIRPDYSFQFVFYGDNSRSEGADFTQGRFSVKHILTQKAFHLVISPVRTEDSATYYCAFLMTLLGDTDKLIFGKGTRVTVEP.

By frequency in the sample, this clone is medium-sized. This sample also contains other DNA sequences that code for the same CDR3. This chain uses TRDV1 with TRDJ1; D remains unclear. Germline loops: CDR1 TSWWSYY, CDR2 QGS. The length of the CDR3 is 18 residues. V was cut by 3 bases and J by 7 bases, with 27 bases left in between. The CDR3: CALGDPFPTYGVEFKLIF. The CDR3, as DNA: TGTGCTCTTGGGGACCCCTTTCCCACTTACGGTGTGGAGTTTAAACTCATCTTT.

There are many counts of this clone. With a far larger clone one base away, a read error is the likely cause. Other DNA sequences within the sample encode an identical CDR3. This chain joins TRDV1 and TRDJ1; unclear D gene. The CDR3 runs 12 residues. CDR1 and CDR2 from the germline V gene are TSWWSYY and QGS. The CDR3 loop reads CALGERRHKLIF. DNA for the CDR3: TGTGCTCTTGGAGAACGTCGACATAAACTCATCTTT.

This clone was picked up many times. The protein recorded in TCRdb matches a much larger clone and deviates from this DNA's translation at residue 7, suggesting a read error; the protein here is obtained by translating the DNA. The chain uses TRDV1 and TRDJ1, with TRDD3 identical over 10 bases. CDR3 length: 20 amino acids. Germline lookup yields CDR1 TSWWSYY and CDR2 QGS. Unmatched junction bases numbered 22, after V lost 5 bases and J lost 4 bases. The CDR3 nucleotides read TGTGCTCTTGGGTCCCCAGCCTTCGACCTTCTGGGGGATATCCTCGATAAACTCATCTTT. Encoded protein: CALGSPAFDLLGDILDKLIF.

This clone was seen more than once but under ten times. The TCRdb record carries a much larger clone's protein, which differs from this DNA's translation at residue 21; a read error is the likely cause, and the protein listed here is the DNA translation. The rearrangement uses TRDV1 and TRDJ1, with TRDD3 matching 8 bases. J was trimmed by 3 bases and V by 1 base; bases with no gene match: 37. The CDR3 has 26 amino acids. Germline-derived CDR1 and CDR2 are TSWWSYY and QGS. CDR3 sequence (DNA): TGTGCTCTTGGGGAACCTTCACCCTTTTCTACGTTTATACTACTGGGGGCCCCGGCGTACCCCGATAAACTCATCTTT. Translating gives CALGEPSPFSTFILLGAPAYPDKLIF.

In its sample, this clone was seen a few times. A far larger clone is just one base off, so this is likely a read error. This specimen includes other DNA sequences encoding the same CDR3. This chain uses TRDV1 with TRDJ1, with TRDD3 identical over 11 bases. TCRdb records no J gene; here it was assigned by comparing the DNA to germline. V lost 0 bases and J lost 0; bases outside the gene matches: 9. This CDR3 is 19 amino acids long. CDR1 and CDR2 from the germline V gene are TSWWSYY and QGS. In nucleotides, the CDR3 is TGTGCTCTTGGGGAACTAGGCTGGGGGATACCCTCGTACACCGATAAACTCATCTTT. It encodes CALGELGWGIPSYTDKLIF.

Ten or more counts support this clone. V and J are TRDV1 and TRDJ1, with a tentative D call TRDD3 (9 bases). The germline gives CDR1 TSWWSYY, CDR2 QGS. The length of the CDR3 is 27 residues. Trimming removed 4 bases from V and 4 bases from J, with 52 bases in between. In DNA form, the CDR3 reads TGTGCTCTTGGGGGTCATCGGATCTCCCTTTCTTCCTACCCAACCCTCTACTGGGGGAATGGAATCGATAAACTCATCTTT. As protein: CALGGHRISLSSYPTLYWGNGIDKLIF.

This clone was counted between two and nine times. A read error likely explains this, since a far larger clone differs by one base. Other nucleotide sequences in the sample specify the same CDR3. The gene calls are TRDV1 and TRDJ1; D ambiguous. This CDR3 region has 19 residues. Per the germline V gene, CDR1 is TSWWSYY and CDR2 is QGS. Trimming pared 6 bases from V and 2 bases from J, leaving 28 bases between. The CDR3 protein is CALGCQGVATPLSTDKLIF. The CDR3 DNA reads as TGTGCTCTTGGATGCCAGGGAGTGGCTACTCCCCTGTCTACCGATAAACTCATCTTT.

Many counts were recorded for this clone. This clone may be a read error of a much larger clone one base away. The chain recombines TRDV1 with TRDJ1; 9 bases match TRDD3. Germline V gene lookup returns CDR1 TSWWSYY and CDR2 QGS. This CDR3 has 23 amino acids. The V gene end was trimmed by 0 bases and the J gene end by 1 base; junction bases not matched to a gene: 24. The CDR3 DNA sequence: TGTGCTCTTGGGGAACTTGACCTACTCTGGGGGATCGTACCTTCTTTGTCCACCGATAAACTCATCTTT. It encodes CALGELDLLWGIVPSLSTDKLIF.

This clone was counted only a few times. The protein TCRdb gives is from a much larger clone and does not agree with this DNA's translation at residue 10, likely a read error; the protein shown here comes from the DNA. The rearrangement links TRDV3 to TRDJ1; 11 bases align to TRDD3. The CDR3 loop spans 21 amino acids. With V trimmed by 4 bases and J by 0 bases, 25 bases remained unmatched. Germline lookup yields CDR1 TVYSNPD and CDR2 GDNSRS (reference sequence). The CDR3, as DNA: TGTGCCTCCACATCTTCCTTACGGTACATTGGGGGATACGGTTACACCGATAAACTCATCTTT. Its translation is CASTSSLRYIGGYGYTDKLIF.

This clone was observed a handful of times. The protein in TCRdb stems from a much larger clone and differs at residue 18 from this DNA's translation, likely a read error; here the protein is translated from the DNA. The genes are TRDV1 and TRDJ1; the D gene is possibly TRDD2 (6 bases). No J segment appears in TCRdb, so it was assigned here by matching the sequence to germline. Germline CDR1 is TSWWSYY and CDR2 is QGS. The CDR3 covers 26 residues. V lost 4 bases, J lost 0 bases, and 45 bases lay in between. The CDR3 coding sequence is TGTGCTCTTGGGGGCCCTTCCGTCTCGTGGGGTCGGAGTCTCTTAGGGGGGCCGTTGTACACCGATAAACTCATCTTT. Encoded protein: CALGGPSVSWGRSLLGGPLYTDKLIF.

This clone was observed many times. Distinct nucleotide sequences in the sample also encode this CDR3. The gene calls are TRDV1 and TRDJ1; tentative D call: TRDD3 (5 bases). Trimming removed 0 bases from V and 5 bases from J, with 25 bases in between. Germline lookup yields CDR1 TSWWSYY and CDR2 QGS. The CDR3 extends over 19 amino acids. The CDR3 DNA reads TGTGCTCTTGGGGAACTAGGGGGTACAGAGTCTTACCCTTGGGATAAACTCATCTTT. Protein: CALGELGGTESYPWDKLIF.

This clone was observed at least ten times. Only one base separates this from a far larger clonotype, so it likely reflects a read error. Other DNA sequences from this sample encode an identical CDR3 as well. CDR3 coding DNA: TGTGCCCTTGGGGAACCTCGGAGAAGAGATACGCGGACACCATTCCACAGCGATAAAGTCATCTTT. Residues: CALGEPRRRDTRTPFHSDKVIF. The chain carries TRDV1 and TRDJ1; a weak D match, TRDD3 (6 bases). The CDR3 extends over 22 amino acids. Germline-derived CDR1 and CDR2 are TSWWSYY and QGS.